This T cell receptor (beta chain) was sequenced for a study of T cells in Graves' hyperthyroidism and ophthalmopathy. The study's findings and limits: Blood also contained most expanded thyroid clonotypes above 0.001. Ophthalmopathy and stable hyperthyroidism were separated by a 13 V-J model.

Notes on this clonotype: No antigen is known for it. The junction departs from germline at one end; a sequencing error may be responsible.

The CDR3 is 12 residues long. The germline V gene has CDR1 SQVTM and CDR2 ANQGSEA. Lactation, pregnancy, other autoimmune disease or uncontrolled infection led to exclusion of patients. Amplification yielded TCR beta CDR3 regions, with RNA transcripts as the source. A set of HTBI primers served as the primers for a first-round RT-PCR of the TCR CDR3. Via MiXCR, TCRdb re-called the multiplex PCR reads, giving one row per CDR3 protein. The table includes 800,000 or so distinct CDR3 sequences, over 35% detected once. This receptor was obtained from a man younger than 35 with Graves' hyperthyroidism. Sequencing input: blood. The genes are TRBV29-1 and TRBJ2-7; TRBD1 matches 11 bases. The CDR3 is CSVGQGAYGQYF. The CDR3 bases are TGCAGCGTCGGACAGGGGGCCTACGGGCAGTACTTC.